This TCR beta chain was sequenced in a study of Graves' ophthalmopathy and Graves' hyperthyroidism. The sequenced template was RNA, covering the TCR beta CDR3 region. The first round was an RT-PCR with HTBI primers, and the second round was a multiplex PCR. TCRdb itself ran the multiplex PCR reads through MiXCR, one entry per CDR3 protein. The table lists 900,000 to 1,200,000 distinct CDR3 sequences, roughly two fifths of them singletons. Deletions cut 3 bases from V and 4 bases from J, with 10 bases between. Germline lookup yields CDR1 ENHRY and CDR2 SYGVKD. This CDR3 spans 15 amino acids. General observations from the study: Among thyroid clonotypes expanded above 0.001 frequency, most also appeared in blood.

This clonotype has a count of ten or more. Its antigen remains unidentified. The chain is built from TRBV10-3 and TRBJ2-6; D not certain. This clonotype was obtained from an adult man with Graves' hyperthyroidism. Sequencing was done on a sample of peripheral blood or thyroid tissue (not recorded which). CDR3 sequence: CAISDRWTGANVLTF. DNA of the CDR3: TGTGCCATCAGTGACAGGTGGACGGGGGCCAACGTCCTGACTTTC.